This T cell receptor (beta chain) stems from a study of cytomegalovirus exposure and HLA in healthy donors. About this clone: No antigen is known for it.

Vbeta (60) and Jbeta (13) primers were used in the PCR. TCRdb's table, derived via immunoSEQ multiplex PCR, lists solely in-frame clones and lacks some. The sample records about 200,000 clones, roughly 81% being singletons. Germline CDR1 and CDR2: SGHVS and FNYEAQ. This CDR3 region has 18 residues. The trim removed 4 bases at V and 0 bases at J, leaving 8 bases unmatched. Regarding the study as a whole: Fewer N-insertions than the roughly 670-donor mean were reportedly shown by an Asian-associated ancestry cluster in a later analysis. A later analysis, which compared TCR beta chains of equal frequency, found the HLA-associated ones more clonally expanded. Prior analysis indicated that the majority of TCR beta V segments exhibited productivity approximately 87% or approximately 30% of the time. Among TCR beta chains, those listed as cytomegalovirus-associated numbered around 160.

This sequence originates from a woman under 40 in good health and CMV-seropositive. The sequencing input was PBMCs. The J gene is TRBJ2-2, the V gene TRBV7-6, with TRBD2 matching 10 bases. The CDR3 nucleotides are TGTGCCAGCAGCTCCGGACTAGCGGCTTCCGCGAACACCGGGGAGCTGTTTTTT. As protein: CASSSGLAASANTGELFF.